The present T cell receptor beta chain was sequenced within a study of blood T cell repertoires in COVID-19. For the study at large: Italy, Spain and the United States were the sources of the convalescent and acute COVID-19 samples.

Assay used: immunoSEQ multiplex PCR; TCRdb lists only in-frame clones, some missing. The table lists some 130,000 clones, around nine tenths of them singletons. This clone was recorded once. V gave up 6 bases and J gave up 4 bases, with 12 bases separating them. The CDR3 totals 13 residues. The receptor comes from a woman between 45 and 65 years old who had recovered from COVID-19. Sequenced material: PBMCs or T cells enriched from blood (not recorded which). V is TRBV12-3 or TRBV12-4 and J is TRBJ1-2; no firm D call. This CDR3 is CASSPGIGYGYTF. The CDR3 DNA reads TGTGCCAGCAGCCCCGGTATTGGCTATGGCTACACCTTC.